This T cell receptor beta chain was identified in a study of T cells expressing NK-cell markers (TCRdb year 2020). A note on the overall study: Eight or nine donors provided sorted CD3+CD56+NKG2C+, CD3+CD56+NKG2C- and CD3+CD56-NKG2C+ T-cell subsets, whose TCR beta-chain repertoires were profiled. Among the eight sequenced donors, seven were HCMV-seropositive and one was HCMV-seronegative. The eight sequenced donors were randomly selected healthy volunteers, three men and five women. Sequencing of the libraries produced 2 x 150 bp reads on Illumina HiSeq 2000/2500, MiSeq or NextSeq. Study-level results and caveats: It remained unclear whether the expanded NKG2C-expressing T cell clones were specific for HCMV antigens. In five to seven donors, the dominant CD3+CD56+NKG2C+ clonotypes were found to rank among the top 10 CD8+ clonotypes and to make up about 1.0-7.0% of CD8+ T cells. Those dominant clonotypes were again the most abundant among CD3+CD56-NKG2C+ cells in a few donors, at roughly 28.3-65%.

Concerning this clonotype itself: Its antigen is not yet known.

The sequencer was an Illumina HiSeq 2000. The TCR beta cDNA libraries were made using 5'RACE template switching, a step that added both a universal primer site and unique molecular identifiers. Synthesis of cDNA was primed from the TCR beta constant segment and was followed by two consecutive PCR amplification steps. Processing in the source paper ran as follows. MIGEC handled demultiplexing of the reads and grouping by UMI, while MiTCR was used to assemble and quantify clonotypes. To exclude erroneous sequences, only TCR cDNA sequences supported by at least two reads were retained. The tcR package was used for downstream repertoire analysis, with clonotypes matched between fractions based on CDR3 nucleotide sequence plus V segment. Antigen specificity was annotated against VDJdb with VDJmatch, allowing one amino acid substitution in CDR3. Once TCRdb had reprocessed the reads, it stored one entry per CDR3 protein sequence and supplied no DNA. TCRdb, not the original authors, processed these V and J calls. The sample's own table lists some 390,000 distinct CDR3 sequences. Around 10% of the sample lies in the top ten.

To determine HCMV serostatus, a commercial ELISA kit was used to detect HCMV-specific IgG in serum. Ficoll density gradient centrifugation was used to isolate peripheral blood mononuclear cells from blood. Its CDR3 holds 14 amino acids, cysteine through phenylalanine. Nucleotide data are not available. The specimen was blood T cells: a sorted CD56 or NKG2C T cell subset, CD4+ or CD8+ T cells, or bulk PBMC T cells (not recorded which). The TCR originated in a woman aged 50 to 60 in good health. Donor details come from another sample of the same person, matched by shared clones. The rearranged chain carries TRBV12-3 or TRBV12-4 and TRBJ1-2; TCRdb reports TRBD1, a call that lacks DNA to check it against. The CDR3 here reads CASRADSSNYGYTF.